This TCR beta chain was profiled in a study of neurological immune-mediated disorders. It was from 2 million PBMCs stored at -80 C that the unsorted libraries were obtained. Synthesis of cDNA used 5'RACE (with 10-nucleotide random UMIs). TCRdb redid the calling of the 5' RACE reads with MiXCR, one entry per CDR3 protein. The sample carries about 24,000 distinct CDR3 sequences, around 15% recorded once. Study-wide results and limits: The level of TCR clonal expansion was highest in patients with HTLV-1-associated myelopathy and lowest in multiple sclerosis, where it fell below the level seen in healthy controls.

Ten or more counts support this clonotype. Its antigen is not identified. The germline V gene encodes CDR1 SGDLS and CDR2 YYNGEE. V was shortened by 2 bases and J by 2 bases, with 11 bases between the two germline ends. This CDR3 region has 14 residues. Sequencing was performed on PBMCs. The TCR originated in a woman aged 40 to 50 with HTLV-1-associated myelopathy (HAM/TSP). The chain uses TRBV9 and TRBJ2-7; D gene ambiguous. The CDR3 region has the DNA TGTGCCAGCAGCGTTGTGGCGGAAGCCTACGAGCAGTACTTC. It translates to CASSVVAEAYEQYF.